This is a list of T cell receptor beta chains from one sample in a study of CD8 T cells in Susac syndrome. MiXCR, run by TCRdb on the immunoSEQ multiplex PCR reads, gives a single entry per CDR3 protein. The sample has some 99,000 distinct CDR3 sequences; 96% are singletons. Input material: CD4+ T cells from PBMCs. Source of these receptors: a human donor in good health. CDR3s include the opening cysteine and the closing phenylalanine or tryptophan. The D gene is left open where the match is weak. Size values are once, few and many counts, or a class for expanded clones, and some rows have none.

j_call d_call clone_size v_call cdr3_aa cdr3_nt
TRBJ2-7 NA NA TRBV7-3 CASTPKSGSYEQYF TGTGCCAGCACCCCCAAAAGCGGATCCTACGAGCAGTACTTC
TRBJ1-6 NA NA TRBV5-1 CASSLRSGTEYNSPLHF TGCGCCAGCAGCTTGCGCTCCGGGACCGAGTATAATTCACCCCTCCACTTT
TRBJ2-2 TRBD1 once TRBV6-5 CASRPGTETGELFF TGTGCCAGCAGACCCGGGACAGAGACCGGGGAGCTGTTTTTT
TRBJ2-5 NA NA TRBV5-1 CASSTSAGETQYF NA
TRBJ1-6 TRBD1 NA TRBV18 CASSFRPGQGDSPLHF TGTGCCAGCTCATTCCGGCCGGGACAGGGAGATTCACCCCTCCACTTT
TRBJ2-6 NA NA TRBV5-4 CASSLDRYSGANVLTF TGTGCCAGCAGCTTAGACAGATACTCTGGGGCCAACGTCCTGACTTTC
TRBJ2-4 NA NA TRBV3-1 CASAQSGSQTHIQYF TGTGCCAGCGCACAGTCGGGGTCCCAAACACACATTCAGTACTTC
TRBJ2-5 NA NA TRBV27 CASSSLGTGKETQYF TGTGCCAGCAGTTCGCTTGGAACTGGGAAAGAGACCCAGTACTTC
TRBJ2-7 TRBD1 NA TRBV29-1 CSVQTGGEGEQYF TGCAGCGTTCAAACAGGGGGCGAGGGCGAGCAGTACTTC
TRBJ1-4 NA NA TRBV20-1 CSASARPGEKLFF TGCAGTGCTAGCGCCCGACCCGGGGAAAAACTGTTTTTT
TRBJ1-1 NA once TRBV6-6 CASSPSGGPTEAFF TGTGCCAGCAGTCCCTCCGGGGGCCCCACTGAAGCTTTCTTT
TRBJ2-6 NA NA TRBV7-2 CASSLSGRAGANVLTF TGTGCCAGCAGCCTGAGTGGCAGGGCTGGGGCCAACGTCCTGACTTTC
TRBJ2-3 TRBD2 NA TRBV24-1 CATSEAGGGPDTQYF TGTGCCACCAGTGAGGCGGGAGGAGGGCCAGATACGCAGTATTTT
TRBJ2-5 NA NA TRBV19 CASSPTGKGQETQYF TGTGCCAGTAGCCCCACAGGGAAGGGACAAGAGACCCAGTACTTC
TRBJ2-1 TRBD2 NA TRBV7-9 CASSLGTSGNSYNEQFF TGTGCCAGCAGCTTAGGGACTAGCGGAAACTCCTACAATGAGCAGTTCTTC
TRBJ1-2 TRBD1 NA TRBV29-1 CSVDGGQGYGYTF TGCAGCGTTGACGGTGGACAGGGGTACGGCTACACCTTC
TRBJ1-2 TRBD1 NA TRBV28 CASTLGGGYGYTF TGTGCCAGCACACTAGGGGGCGGCTATGGCTACACCTTC
TRBJ2-7 TRBD1 NA TRBV19 CASSTRFPGQGVNEQYF TGTGCCAGTAGTACCCGTTTCCCGGGACAGGGGGTGAACGAGCAGTACTTC
TRBJ1-1 TRBD1 NA TRBV18 CASSLGTGGTEAFF TGTGCCAGCTCACTTGGGACAGGGGGCACTGAAGCTTTCTTT
TRBJ2-7 NA NA TRBV30 CAWTDGYEQYF TGTGCCTGGACTGATGGCTACGAGCAGTACTTC
TRBJ1-2 NA NA TRBV3-1 CASSQGLGQVYGYTF TGTGCCAGCAGCCAAGGGCTAGGGCAAGTCTATGGCTACACCTTC
TRBJ2-2 TRBD1 NA TRBV7-2 CASTRQGHAGELFF TGTGCCAGCACAAGACAGGGTCATGCCGGGGAGCTGTTTTTT
TRBJ2-2 TRBD1 NA TRBV6-6 CASRIRDSLGELFF TGTGCCAGCAGAATCCGGGACAGTCTTGGGGAGCTGTTTTTT
TRBJ2-5 NA NA TRBV6-8 CASTKWGHIQETQYF TGTGCCAGCACCAAGTGGGGACATATTCAAGAGACCCAGTACTTC
TRBJ2-7 NA NA TRBV27 CASSARTSYEQYF TGTGCCAGCAGTGCGAGGACTTCCTACGAGCAGTACTTC
TRBJ1-5 NA NA TRBV2 CASSDGRGYQPQHF TGTGCCAGCAGTGATGGGCGGGGATATCAGCCCCAGCATTTT
TRBJ1-2 NA NA TRBV21-1 CASSIAVARYGYTF TGTGCCAGCAGCATAGCAGTCGCCCGATATGGCTACACCTTC
TRBJ2-2 NA NA TRBV7-2 CASSLLRWDTGELFF TGTGCCAGCAGCTTACTGCGGTGGGACACCGGGGAGCTGTTTTTT
TRBJ1-3 NA NA TRBV2 CASSESGSGSGNTIYF TGTGCCAGCAGTGAATCCGGGTCTGGGAGTGGAAACACCATATATTTT
TRBJ2-4 NA NA TRBV18 CASSPPRPLGAKNIQYF TGTGCCAGCTCACCACCCCGACCACTTGGAGCCAAAAACATTCAGTACTTC
TRBJ1-5 NA NA TRBV4-1 CASSQGGGSNQPQHF TGCGCCAGCAGCCAAGGAGGGGGGAGCAATCAGCCCCAGCATTTT
TRBJ2-7 NA NA TRBV24-1 CATSQGSYEQYF TGTGCCACCAGTCAGGGCTCCTACGAGCAGTACTTC
TRBJ2-7 NA NA TRBV11-2 CASSLEGGEQYF TGTGCCAGCAGCTTAGAGGGAGGTGAGCAGTACTTC
TRBJ2-7 TRBD1 NA TRBV5-4 CASAPGGQGRNHEQYF TGTGCCAGCGCACCGGGCGGACAGGGGAGGAACCACGAGCAGTACTTC
TRBJ2-7 NA NA TRBV20-1 CSAASLAGRGYEQYF TGCAGTGCCGCCTCCCTGGCAGGGAGAGGCTACGAGCAGTACTTC
TRBJ1-2 NA once TRBV19 CASSIPAAAGTGYTF TGTGCCAGTAGTATCCCCGCGGCGGCGGGAACGGGCTACACCTTC
TRBJ2-5 TRBD2 NA TRBV11-2 CASSTYLAGTETQYF TGTGCCAGCAGCACATACCTAGCGGGAACAGAGACCCAGTACTTC
TRBJ2-1 TRBD1 NA TRBV2 CASSTGGSYNEQFF TGTGCCAGCAGTACAGGGGGCTCCTACAATGAGCAGTTCTTC
TRBJ2-7 NA NA TRBV6-5 CASSLGLNYEQYF TGTGCCAGCAGTTTAGGGCTCAACTACGAGCAGTACTTC
TRBJ1-5 TRBD1 NA TRBV5-1 CASSLEGGGQPQHF TGCGCCAGCAGCTTGGAAGGGGGCGGGCAGCCCCAGCATTTT
TRBJ2-3 NA few TRBV7-9 CASSLSDTQYF TGTGCCAGCAGCTTGTCAGATACGCAGTATTTT
TRBJ2-1 NA NA TRBV28 CASTPHPGVSSYNEQFF TGTGCCAGCACCCCCCACCCCGGGGTTTCCTCCTACAATGAGCAGTTCTTC
TRBJ2-3 TRBD1 NA TRBV29-1 CSVEKGQGARDTQYF TGCAGCGTTGAAAAGGGACAGGGGGCGCGTGATACGCAGTATTTT
TRBJ1-1 NA NA TRBV11-2 CASSLGLGRMTEAFF TGTGCCAGCAGCTTAGGTCTGGGGCGTATGACTGAAGCTTTCTTT
TRBJ2-1 TRBD1 NA TRBV28 CASSLWEQGNEQFF TGTGCCAGCAGTTTATGGGAACAGGGGAATGAGCAGTTCTTC
TRBJ2-7 TRBD1 once TRBV28 CASNGQGAYEQYF TGTGCCAGCAATGGACAGGGGGCCTACGAGCAGTACTTC
TRBJ2-2 NA NA TRBV5-1 CASSDQGYQIAGELFF TGCGCCAGCAGCGACCAGGGTTATCAAATCGCCGGGGAGCTGTTTTTT
TRBJ2-3 NA NA TRBV7-9 CASSLVGRPDTQYF TGTGCCAGCAGCTTAGTGGGCAGGCCAGATACGCAGTATTTT
TRBJ2-3 NA NA TRBV29-1 CSVEAGPYSTDTQYF TGCAGCGTTGAAGCCGGTCCATATAGCACAGATACGCAGTATTTT
TRBJ2-4 TRBD1 NA TRBV9 CASSVGQGNIQYF TGTGCCAGCAGCGTCGGACAGGGAAACATTCAGTACTTC
TRBJ2-5 NA NA TRBV6-6 CASSLPGKETQYF TGTGCCAGCAGTTTGCCGGGGAAAGAGACCCAGTACTTC
TRBJ2-5 TRBD2 NA TRBV9 CASSVEQRGGRETQYF TGTGCCAGCAGCGTAGAGCAGCGGGGGGGCCGAGAGACCCAGTACTTC
TRBJ2-6 TRBD1 NA TRBV7-2 CASSPSTGTGANVLTF TGTGCCAGCAGCCCCTCGACAGGGACCGGGGCCAACGTCCTGACTTTC